Sequencing of this T cell receptor beta chain was carried out in a study of blood T cell repertoires in COVID-19. The CDR3 runs 17 residues. Germline loops: CDR1 LGHNA, CDR2 YNFKEQ. Trimming took 0 bases from V and 6 from J; bases not matched to a gene: 4. The method was immunoSEQ multiplex PCR; TCRdb's version includes in-frame clones alone and lacks a portion of them. The profile shows some 320,000 clones, around 84% of them singletons. Exposed participants came across a COVID-19 case within 2 weeks before study entry. The TCR sequence derives from a woman in her 30s who had been exposed to COVID-19. The chain is built from TRBV4-2 and TRBJ2-1, with 14 bases that match TRBD2. Specimen: PBMCs or T cells enriched from blood (not recorded which). The CDR3 loop reads CASSQETSGGAFNEQFF. DNA for the CDR3: TGTGCCAGCAGCCAAGAGACTAGCGGGGGGGCGTTCAATGAGCAGTTCTTC.